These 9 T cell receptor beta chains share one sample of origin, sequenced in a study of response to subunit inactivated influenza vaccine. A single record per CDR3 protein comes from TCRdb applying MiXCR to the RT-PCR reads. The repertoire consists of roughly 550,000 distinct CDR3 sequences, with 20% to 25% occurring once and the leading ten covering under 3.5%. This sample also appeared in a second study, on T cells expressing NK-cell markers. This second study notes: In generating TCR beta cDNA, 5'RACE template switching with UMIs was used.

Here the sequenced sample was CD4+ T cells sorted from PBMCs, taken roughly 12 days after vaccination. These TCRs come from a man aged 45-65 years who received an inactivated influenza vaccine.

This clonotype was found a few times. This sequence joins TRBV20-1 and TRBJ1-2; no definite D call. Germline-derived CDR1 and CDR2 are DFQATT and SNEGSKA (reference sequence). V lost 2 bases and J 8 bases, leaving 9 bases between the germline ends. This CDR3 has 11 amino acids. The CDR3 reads CSARKSVGYTF. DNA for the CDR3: TGCAGTGCTAGAAAGTCAGTGGGCTACACCTTC.

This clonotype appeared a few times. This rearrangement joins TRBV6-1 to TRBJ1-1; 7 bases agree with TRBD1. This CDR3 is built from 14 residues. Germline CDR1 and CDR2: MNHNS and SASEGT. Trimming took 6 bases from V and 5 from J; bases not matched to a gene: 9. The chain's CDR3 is CASSHEGRGTEAFF. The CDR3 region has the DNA TGTGCCAGCAGCCACGAGGGCAGGGGGACTGAAGCTTTCTTT.

The CDR3 sequence: CSVDLGGLGTQYF. CDR3 sequence (DNA): TGCAGCGTTGACTTGGGGGGCCTAGGGACCCAGTACTTC. The chain employs TRBV29-1 and TRBJ2-5; the D gene could be TRBD1 or TRBD2 (6 bases each). Per germline, CDR1 SQVTM and CDR2 ANQGSEA. The CDR3 runs 13 residues. Trimming removed 3 bases from V and 7 bases from J, with 15 bases in between.

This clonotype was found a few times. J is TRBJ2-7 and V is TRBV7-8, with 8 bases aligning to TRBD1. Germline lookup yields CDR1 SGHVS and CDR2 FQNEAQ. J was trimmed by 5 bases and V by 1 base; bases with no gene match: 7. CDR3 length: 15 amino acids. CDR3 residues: CASSLVQGAIHEQYF. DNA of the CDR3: TGTGCCAGCAGCTTAGTGCAGGGGGCGATTCACGAGCAGTACTTC.

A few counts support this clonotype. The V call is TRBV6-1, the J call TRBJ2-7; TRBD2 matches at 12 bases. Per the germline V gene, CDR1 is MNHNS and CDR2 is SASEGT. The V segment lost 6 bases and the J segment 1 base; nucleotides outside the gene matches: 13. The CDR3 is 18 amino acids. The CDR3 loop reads CASSRLRLAGAISYEQYF. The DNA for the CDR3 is TGTGCCAGCAGCCGTCTACGACTAGCGGGAGCTATTTCCTACGAGCAGTACTTC.

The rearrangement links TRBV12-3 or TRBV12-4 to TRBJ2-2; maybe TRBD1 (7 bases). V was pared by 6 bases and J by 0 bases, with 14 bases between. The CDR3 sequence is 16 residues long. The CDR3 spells CASRKSGGPNTGELFF. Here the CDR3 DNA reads TGTGCCAGCAGGAAATCAGGGGGGCCGAACACCGGGGAGCTGTTTTTT.

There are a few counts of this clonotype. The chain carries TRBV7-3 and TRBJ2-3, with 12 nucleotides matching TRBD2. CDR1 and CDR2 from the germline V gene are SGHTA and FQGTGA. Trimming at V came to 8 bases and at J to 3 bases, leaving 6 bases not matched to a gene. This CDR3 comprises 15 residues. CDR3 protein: CASARLAGETDTQYF. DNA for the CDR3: TGTGCCAGCGCTCGACTAGCGGGAGAGACAGATACGCAGTATTTT.

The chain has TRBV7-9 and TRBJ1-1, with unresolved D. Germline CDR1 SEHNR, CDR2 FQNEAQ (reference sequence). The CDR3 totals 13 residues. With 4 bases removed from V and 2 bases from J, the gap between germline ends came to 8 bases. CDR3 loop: CASSYSRNTEAFF. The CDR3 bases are TGTGCCAGCAGCTACAGCCGTAACACTGAAGCTTTCTTT.

This CDR3 reads CASSVGGSRYEQYF. DNA for the CDR3: TGTGCCAGCAGCGTAGGTGGGTCACGATACGAGCAGTACTTC. The gene calls are TRBV9 and TRBJ2-7, with unresolved D. CDR3 length equals 14 residues. Trimming removed 0 bases at V and 4 bases at J, with 11 bases between. CDR1 and CDR2 from the germline V gene are SGDLS and YYNGEE. Full variable domain (outside the CDR3, taken from reference TRBV9 and TRBJ2-7): DSGVTQTPKHLITATGQRVTLRCSPRSGDLSVYWYQQSLDQGLQFLIQYYNGEERAKGNILERFSAQQFPDLHSELNLSSLELGDSALYFCASSVGGSRYEQYFGPGTRLTVT.